The 24 T cell receptor beta chains in this list originate from one sample, sequenced in a study of T cells after yellow fever vaccination (dated by TCRdb to the late 2010s). The library was produced with 5' RACE. The sequencer listed for this sample is Illumina NovaSeq 6000. TCRdb reworked the public reads: Q25 trimming with fastp, MiXCR clone assembly, productive beta chains retained. Every entry covers one CDR3 protein and lists the most common genes and DNA from its rows. The sample table records about 170,000 distinct CDR3 sequences; approximately 11% of these occur just once. 35% to 45% of the sample is held by the ten biggest clonotypes. The treatment or condition label, read with the paper, signifies: live attenuated yellow fever vaccine strain. Source: CD8+ T cells sorted from PBMCs, taken 15 days after the yellow fever booster vaccination. These receptors were taken from a man younger than 35 who received the YFV17D yellow fever vaccine.

The chain has TRBV6-5 and TRBJ1-1; tentatively, D is TRBD1 (5 bases). This CDR3 region has 14 residues. In germline, CDR1 is MNHEY, CDR2 SVGAGI. The ends were cut back, 2 bases at V and 5 bases at J, with 12 bases in the middle. The CDR3 region has the DNA TGTGCCAGCAGTTACGGGACCGCAGGGACTGAAGCTTTCTTT. Its translation is CASSYGTAGTEAFF.

This clonotype appeared a few times. Here the CDR3 reads CASSILVSGANVLTF. CDR3 coding DNA: TGTGCCAGTAGTATATTAGTCTCTGGGGCCAACGTCCTGACTTTC. The V and J genes are TRBV19 and TRBJ2-6; no clear D gene. Germline V gives CDR1 LNHDA, CDR2 SQIVND (reference sequence). V lost 2 bases, J lost 0 bases, and 5 bases lay in between. The CDR3 has 15 amino acids.

The table lists this clonotype with a few counts. This chain joins TRBV7-9 and TRBJ2-1; 9 bases fit TRBD2. Per the germline V gene, CDR1 is SEHNR and CDR2 is FQNEAQ (reference sequence). V shed 4 bases and J 9 bases; nucleotides not matched to a gene: 4. This CDR3 has 13 residues. The CDR3, as DNA: TGTGCCAGCAGCTCGGGACTAGCATTTGAGCAGTTCTTC. Protein: CASSSGLAFEQFF. The whole variable domain, remainder taken from reference TRBV7-9 and TRBJ2-1, is DTGVSQNPRHKITKRGQNVTFRCDPISEHNRLYWYRQTLGQGPEFLTYFQNEAQLEKSRLLSDRFSAERPKGSFSTLEIQRTEQGDSAMYLCASSSGLAFEQFFGPGTRLTVL.

The genes are TRBV6-5 and TRBJ2-3; 11 bases are a match to TRBD2. Germline CDR1 and CDR2: MNHEY and SVGAGI. Trimming at V came to 2 bases and at J to 2 bases, leaving 3 bases not matched to a gene. The CDR3 contains 16 residues. The chain's CDR3 is CASSYTSGGHTDTQYF. The DNA of the CDR3 is TGTGCCAGCAGTTACACTAGCGGGGGCCACACAGATACGCAGTATTTT.

The V gene is TRBV6-2 or TRBV6-3, the J gene TRBJ2-7; D is unresolved. The V gene lost 0 bases and the J gene lost 7 bases, with 7 bases spanning the gap. Germline loops: CDR1 MNHEY, CDR2 SVGEGT. This CDR3 is built from 12 residues. The CDR3 DNA follows: TGTGCCAGCAGTTACTCCTTAGGTGAGCAGTACGTC. It codes for CASSYSLGEQYV.

This clonotype was seen a few times. The chain joins TRBV7-8 to TRBJ2-3; TRBD2 matches 8 bases. In germline, CDR1 is SGHVS, CDR2 FQNEAQ. The CDR3 loop spans 16 amino acids. With V trimmed by 1 base and J by 5 bases, 8 bases remained unmatched. The CDR3 sequence: CASSLDPTSVRDTQYF. The CDR3, as DNA: TGTGCCAGCAGCTTAGATCCGACTAGCGTACGAGATACGCAGTATTTT.

This sequence joins TRBV12-3 or TRBV12-4 and TRBJ2-1; TRBD1 matches at 9 bases. Trimming at V came to 7 bases and at J to 15 bases, leaving 19 bases not matched to a gene. This CDR3 is built from 15 residues. The CDR3 DNA reads as TGTGCCAGCACCTTGGGTCACGAGCGGACAGGGGTTTGGTTCTTC. Its protein is CASTLGHERTGVWFF.

The chain has TRBV28 and TRBJ2-7, with D maybe TRBD2 (5 bases). The V gene's germline CDR1 is MDHEN and CDR2 SYDVKM. Between the trimmed V and J ends, which lost 3 bases and 9 bases, there was a span of 9 bases. The CDR3 length is 11 residues. The CDR3 spells CASSFAGGQYF. Here the CDR3 DNA reads TGTGCCAGCAGTTTCGCGGGCGGGCAGTACTTC. The whole variable domain, remainder taken from reference TRBV28 and TRBJ2-7, is DVKVTQSSRYLVKRTGEKVFLECVQDMDHENMFWYRQDPGLGLRLIYFSYDVKMKEKGDIPEGYSVSREKKERFSLILESASTNQTSMYLCASSFAGGQYFGPGTRLTVT.

The J gene is TRBJ2-7, the V gene TRBV11-2; 7 nucleotides match TRBD1. CDR3 length equals 17 residues. Looked up from germline, CDR1 is SGHAT and CDR2 is FQNNGV. J lost 6 bases, V lost 1 base, and 15 bases had no gene match. CDR3 sequence (DNA): TGTGCCAGCAGCTTAGGTGTGATGTACAGGGGTAAGGGCGAGCAGTACTTC. It yields the protein CASSLGVMYRGKGEQYF. Drawing the rest from reference TRBV11-2 and TRBJ2-7, the complete variable domain is EAGVAQSPRYKIIEKRQSVAFWCNPISGHATLYWYQQILGQGPKLLIQFQNNGVVDDSQLPKDRFSAERLKGVDSTLKIQPAKLEDSAVYLCASSLGVMYRGKGEQYFGPGTRLTVT.

The chain uses TRBV27 and TRBJ2-7, with D perhaps TRBD1 (6 bases). The CDR3 covers 14 residues. Germline V lookup: CDR1 MNHEY, CDR2 SMNVEV (reference sequence). Trimming cost V 3 bases and J 0 bases, with 9 bases left between them. The CDR3 coding sequence is TGTGCCAGCAGTTTGGAGGACAGCTCCTACGAGCAGTACTTC. Translation gives CASSLEDSSYEQYF.

This clonotype has more than one count but fewer than ten. This rearrangement joins TRBV15 to TRBJ2-1; TRBD2 matches at 13 bases. The ends lost 9 bases at V and 8 bases at J; junction bases unmatched: 19. The CDR3 has 18 amino acids. The germline V gene has CDR1 LNHNV and CDR2 YYDKDF (reference sequence). The CDR3 DNA follows: TGTGCCACTTACGATTGGACTAGCGGGGGCCCCGGCGGCGATGAGCAGTTCTTC. Translated, it gives CATYDWTSGGPGGDEQFF.

V and J are TRBV12-3 or TRBV12-4 and TRBJ1-1, with TRBD1 identical over 8 bases. With 5 bases clipped from V and 6 bases from J, the junction kept 11 bases outside the gene matches. The length of the CDR3 is 15 residues. CDR3 DNA sequence: TGTGCCAGCAGTCCAGGACAGGGTTTGGTAGCTGAAGCTTTCTTT. It is translated as CASSPGQGLVAEAFF.

This chain links TRBV4-1 with TRBJ1-5; D perhaps matches TRBD1 (6 bases). The CDR3 has 15 amino acids. Germline V CDR1 and CDR2: MGHRA, YSYEKL. V gave up 1 base and J gave up 7 bases, with 14 bases separating them. In nucleotides, the CDR3 is TGCGCCAGCAGCCAAGGGGCAGGGGAGGGCCAGCCCCAGCATTTT. Translated, it gives CASSQGAGEGQPQHF.

This clonotype was seen a handful of times. This sequence joins TRBV27 and TRBJ1-5; 8 bases agree with TRBD1. Germline trimming cut 6 bases from V and 2 bases from J; bases unmatched to any gene: 9. The length of the CDR3 is 16 residues. Germline loops: CDR1 MNHEY, CDR2 SMNVEV (reference sequence). The CDR3 sequence: CASSPQGALGNQPQHF. The CDR3 bases are TGTGCCAGCAGCCCCCAGGGGGCCTTAGGCAATCAGCCCCAGCATTTT.

This clonotype was recorded at least ten times. This chain uses TRBV15 with TRBJ1-5, with TRBD1 identical over 11 bases. V was clipped by 5 bases and J by 6 bases; unmatched bases: 3. The CDR3 covers 14 residues. Looked up from germline, CDR1 is LNHNV and CDR2 is YYDKDF (reference sequence). This chain's CDR3 is CATSQDRGLQPQHF. DNA of the CDR3: TGTGCCACCAGCCAGGACAGGGGGCTTCAGCCCCAGCATTTT.

V usage is TRBV12-3 or TRBV12-4 and J usage is TRBJ2-1; 11 bases match TRBD2. This CDR3 has 16 residues. J was trimmed by 4 bases and V by 3 bases; bases with no gene match: 5. This CDR3 is CASSFVAGGRYNEQFF. The CDR3 DNA sequence: TGTGCCAGCAGTTTTGTAGCGGGGGGGAGATACAATGAGCAGTTCTTC.

The chain links TRBV18 to TRBJ1-6; 7 bases match TRBD1. Trimming removed 3 bases from V and 7 bases from J; junction bases left unmatched: 6. Per the germline V gene, CDR1 is KGHSH and CDR2 is LQKENI. This CDR3 is built from 15 residues. DNA of the CDR3: TGTGCCAGCTCACCGGCCGACAGGGCCAATTCACCCCTCCACTTT. Translation: CASSPADRANSPLHF. Combining the CDR3 with reference TRBV18 and TRBJ1-6 gives the whole variable domain NAGVMQNPRHLVRRRGQEARLRCSPMKGHSHVYWYRQLPEEGLKFMVYLQKENIIDESGMPKERFSAEFPKEGPSILRIQQVVRGDSAAYFCASSPADRANSPLHFGNGTRLTVT.

The rearrangement links TRBV3-1 to TRBJ1-6; D gene unclear. Trimming pared 0 bases from V and 4 bases from J, leaving 10 bases between. Germline CDR1 and CDR2: LGHDT and YNNKEL (reference sequence). The CDR3 runs to 16 residues. In nucleotides, the CDR3 is TGTGCCAGCAGCCAAGATCTTGAAGTTTATAATTCACCCCTCCACTTT. This codes for CASSQDLEVYNSPLHF.

This clonotype was counted only a few times. A junction end diverges from the germline sequence, so it may reflect a read error. The V gene is TRBV6-5, the J gene TRBJ2-7; D may be TRBD2 (5 bases). The CDR3 consists of 16 residues. Looked up from germline, CDR1 is MNHEY and CDR2 is SVGAGI. CDR3 DNA: TGTGACAGCAGTTACTTCAGCATCCGGGGTACCTACGAGCAGTACTTC. Translating gives CDSSYFSIRGTYEQYF.

CDR3 DNA: TGTGCCAGCAGCCCCTCGCGGCGGTGGGATACGCAGTATTTT. It is translated as CASSPSRRWDTQYF. This chain joins TRBV7-8 and TRBJ2-3; D is unclear. Germline values: CDR1 SGHVS, CDR2 FQNEAQ. The CDR3 consists of 14 residues. Trimming took off 5 bases at V and 6 bases at J, with 15 bases between the two ends. Supplemented by reference TRBV7-8 and TRBJ2-3, the full variable domain reads GAGVSQSPRYKVAKRGQDVALRCDPISGHVSLFWYQQALGQGPEFLTYFQNEAQLDKSGLPSDRFFAERPEGSVSTLKIQRTQQEDSAVYLCASSPSRRWDTQYFGPGTRLTVL.

V is TRBV6-2 or TRBV6-3 and J is TRBJ1-1, with TRBD1 identical over 7 bases. The CDR3 consists of 14 residues. CDR1 is MNHEY, CDR2 SVGEGT, per germline. Trimming cost V 6 bases and J 6 bases; bases outside gene matches: 10. The CDR3 is CASRPVTGRSEAFF. The CDR3 region has the DNA TGTGCCAGCAGGCCGGTGACAGGGAGATCTGAAGCTTTCTTT.

The rearrangement links TRBV7-2 to TRBJ1-2, with D perhaps TRBD1 (6 bases). V shed 1 base and J shed 4 bases, with 13 bases lying between them. The length of the CDR3 is 15 residues. Germline V gene data show CDR1 as SGHTA and CDR2 as FQGNSA. The CDR3 DNA follows: TGTGCCAGCAGCTTAGGGGCAGGGGTAGTCTATGGCTACACCTTC. It yields the protein CASSLGAGVVYGYTF.

The gene calls are TRBV12-3 or TRBV12-4 and TRBJ1-5; D is uncertain. This CDR3 comprises 13 residues. V lost 3 bases and J lost 7, with 10 bases in between. This CDR3 is CASSFGGSQPQHF. Written as DNA, the CDR3 is TGTGCCAGCAGTTTCGGAGGGAGCCAGCCCCAGCATTTT.

At least ten counts were recorded for this clonotype. V gene TRBV9 combines with J gene TRBJ2-1; D may be TRBD1 (5 bases). Germline V gene lookup returns CDR1 SGDLS and CDR2 YYNGEE. Trimming pared 0 bases from V and 5 bases from J, leaving 18 bases between. There are 17 residues in the CDR3. The CDR3 loop reads CASSVEGEYTANNEQFF. As DNA, the CDR3 is TGTGCCAGCAGCGTAGAAGGGGAATATACCGCGAACAATGAGCAGTTCTTC.